The 8 T cell receptor beta chains below were found in one sample sequenced in a study of post-analysis software for immune sequencing data. Findings of the study overall: Elevated frequency relative to controls characterized several TRBV segments in patients, TRBV5-6, TRBV5-1 and TRBV20-1 among them.

What these receptors recognize is not known. Every TCR beta cDNA library bore unique molecular identifiers. TCRdb re-derived calls from the PCR reads in MiXCR, one entry per CDR3 protein. The sample shows 600,000 to 750,000 distinct CDR3 sequences, around 64% of them seen only once. Specimen: blood. The receptors stem from a girl under 10 years old with multiple sclerosis.

The table lists this clonotype with a few counts. V gene TRBV28 combines with J gene TRBJ2-5, with a weak D call TRBD1 (5 bases). The J call may be faulty, since TRBJ2-7 better matches the DNA end. The CDR3 sequence is 13 residues long. CDR1 is MDHEN, CDR2 SYDVKM, per germline. Here the CDR3 DNA reads TGTGCCAGCAGTTTACAGGGAAACTACGAGCAGTACTTC. Its protein is CASSLQGNYEQYF.

The chain joins TRBV5-5 to TRBJ2-7; 15 nucleotides line up with TRBD2. Germline CDR1 and CDR2: SGHKS and YYEKEE (reference sequence). V dropped 4 bases and J dropped 4; count of bases not matched to a gene: 6. This CDR3 spans 16 amino acids. The CDR3 here is CASSVGLAGGVYEQYF. The DNA for the CDR3 is TGTGCCAGCAGCGTCGGACTAGCGGGAGGGGTATACGAGCAGTACTTC.

The chain uses TRBV29-1 and TRBJ2-5; the D call may be TRBD1 or TRBD2 (5 bases each). V lost 3 bases to trimming and J lost 6 bases, with 8 bases between them. The CDR3 loop spans 11 amino acids. The germline V gene has CDR1 SQVTM and CDR2 ANQGSEA. The CDR3, as DNA: TGCAGCGTTGACACGGGACAGACCCAGTACTTC. Translated, it gives CSVDTGQTQYF.

The chain links TRBV14 to TRBJ2-3; possible D gene TRBD1, 6 bases. Germline V gene sequence: CDR1 SGHDN, CDR2 FVKESK. Trimming cost V 4 bases and J 4 bases, with 18 bases left between them. This CDR3 spans 16 amino acids. Written as DNA, the CDR3 is TGTGCCAGCAGCCTTTCACAGGGCTTTCAGGCAGATACGCAGTATTTT. It translates to CASSLSQGFQADTQYF.

This sequence joins TRBV12-3 or TRBV12-4 and TRBJ2-1, with 9 bases fitting TRBD2. The CDR3 runs to 15 residues. V dropped 4 bases and J dropped 3; count of bases not matched to a gene: 4. The CDR3 DNA reads as TGTGCCAGCAGTTACACTAGCGGGTTCTACAATGAGCAGTTCTTC. Translating gives CASSYTSGFYNEQFF.

The V gene is TRBV7-2, the J gene TRBJ2-1; no clear D. The V end lost 0 bases, the J end lost 5 bases, and 8 bases lay between the germline ends. The V gene's germline CDR1 is SGHTA and CDR2 FQGNSA. This CDR3 is 14 amino acids long. DNA for the CDR3: TGTGCCAGCAGCTTAGCGGCTAACAACAATGAGCAGTTCTTC. Its translation is CASSLAANNNEQFF.

In DNA, the CDR3 is TGTGCCAGCAGCGCAGAGGGGGTAATGAGTGGAGAGACCCAGTACTTC. It is translated as CASSAEGVMSGETQYF. The chain recombines TRBV9 with TRBJ2-5, with D perhaps matching TRBD1 (6 bases). Trimming removed 3 bases from V and 4 bases from J, with 19 bases in between. CDR3 size: 16 residues. Germline assignment: CDR1 SGDLS and CDR2 YYNGEE.

This clonotype was counted between two and nine times. The chain has TRBV14 and TRBJ1-1; 9 nucleotides align to TRBD1. Trimming at V came to 4 bases and at J to 5 bases, leaving 2 bases not matched to a gene. The CDR3 has 13 amino acids. Germline lookup yields CDR1 SGHDN and CDR2 FVKESK. The CDR3 bases are TGTGCCAGCAGCCGCGACAGGGGGACTGAAGCTTTCTTT. Residues: CASSRDRGTEAFF.